These 15 T cell receptor beta chains were all obtained from the same sample, sequenced in a study of cytomegalovirus exposure and HLA in healthy donors. The protocol was immunoSEQ multiplex PCR, while the TCRdb copy is restricted to in-frame clones and leaves out a portion. Of 180,000 or so clones detected, around 86% appear once; the ten largest clones hold 6.5% to 7.5%. The material sequenced was PBMCs. These receptors all stem from a man aged 25-45 years in good health and CMV-seropositive.

V is TRBV28 and J is TRBJ2-7, with D maybe TRBD2 (5 bases). Germline loops: CDR1 MDHEN, CDR2 SYDVKM. Between the trimmed V and J ends, which lost 7 bases and 3 bases, there was a span of 22 bases. The CDR3 runs to 16 residues. The CDR3 DNA sequence: TGTGCCAGCATTTTGTTTAGGCGGGTGATTTTCTACGAGCAGTACTTC. Protein product: CASILFRRVIFYEQYF.

The gene calls are TRBV5-6 and TRBJ2-5, with 14 bases that match TRBD2. Germline V gene lookup returns CDR1 SGHDT and CDR2 YYEEEE. With 4 bases clipped from V and 5 bases from J, the junction kept 7 bases outside the gene matches. The CDR3 contains 16 residues. The CDR3 DNA is TGTGCCAGCAGCCTGACTAGCGGGAGGGCCTTCGAGACCCAGTACTTC. As protein: CASSLTSGRAFETQYF. Drawing the rest from reference TRBV5-6 and TRBJ2-5, the complete variable domain is DAGVTQSPTHLIKTRGQQVTLRCSPKSGHDTVSWYQQALGQGPQFIFQYYEEEERQRGNFPDRFSGHQFPNYSSELNVNALLLGDSALYLCASSLTSGRAFETQYFGPGTRLLVL.

The V call is TRBV9, the J call TRBJ2-7; 10 nucleotides match TRBD1. Per the germline V gene, CDR1 is SGDLS and CDR2 is YYNGEE. CDR3 length: 14 amino acids. V lost 0 bases, J lost 5 bases, and 2 bases stayed unmatched. CDR3 loop: CASSVGDRGHEQYF. Written as DNA, the CDR3 is TGTGCCAGCAGCGTAGGGGACAGGGGCCACGAGCAGTACTTC.

This chain connects TRBV6-1 to TRBJ1-2; the D gene is possibly TRBD1 (6 bases). Germline V lookup: CDR1 MNHNS, CDR2 SASEGT. V lost 6 bases to trimming and J lost 0 bases, with 11 bases between them. The CDR3 contains 14 residues. CDR3 in DNA: TGTGCCAGCAGACAGGGCCGAGCTAACTATGGCTACACCTTC. Its protein product is CASRQGRANYGYTF.

The rearrangement joins TRBV28 to TRBJ1-1; a weak D match, TRBD1 (5 bases). This CDR3 is built from 13 residues. The V gene lost 3 bases and the J gene lost 3 bases, with 8 bases spanning the gap. Germline CDR1 and CDR2: MDHEN and SYDVKM. The CDR3, as DNA: TGTGCCAGCAGTTTGCGGGGCTACACTGAAGCTTTCTTT. Translated, it gives CASSLRGYTEAFF.

The rearrangement joins TRBV2 to TRBJ2-7, with 8 bases that match TRBD2. The CDR3 runs to 14 residues. With 5 bases clipped from V and 0 bases from J, the junction kept 3 bases outside the gene matches. Germline V CDR1 and CDR2: SNHLY, FYNNEI. CDR3 residues: CASSSGRNSYEQYF. DNA of the CDR3: TGTGCCAGCAGTAGCGGGAGAAACTCCTACGAGCAGTACTTC.

The rearrangement joins TRBV5-3 to TRBJ2-7; no reliable D call. TRBV5-3 is treated as an ORF (open reading frame) with a function not yet certain. This CDR3 spans 15 amino acids. Deletions cut 0 bases from V and 11 bases from J, with 21 bases between. CDR3 bases: TGTGCCAGAAGCTTGGGATCAGGATCCTCCCTGATGGAGTACTTC. Residues: CARSLGSGSSLMEYF.

The chain couples TRBV27 to TRBJ2-7, with TRBD1 identical over 9 bases. Per the germline V gene, CDR1 is MNHEY and CDR2 is SMNVEV (reference sequence). The CDR3 is 13 residues long. The J segment lost 5 bases and the V segment lost 6 bases, leaving 5 bases of the junction unmatched. For the CDR3, the DNA is TGTGCCAGCAGCCGGACAGGGGAGGACGAGCAGTACTTC. Protein: CASSRTGEDEQYF.

This clone has only a few counts. The chain carries TRBV18 and TRBJ1-1; 7 nucleotides align to TRBD1. Unmatched junction bases numbered 8, after V lost 3 bases and J lost 7 bases. The CDR3 covers 14 residues. The V gene's germline CDR1 is KGHSH and CDR2 LQKENI. The CDR3 DNA follows: TGTGCCAGCTCACCCCAGGGGGAAGGGGATGAAGCTTTCTTT. This gives the protein CASSPQGEGDEAFF. Combining the CDR3 with reference TRBV18 and TRBJ1-1 gives the whole variable domain NAGVMQNPRHLVRRRGQEARLRCSPMKGHSHVYWYRQLPEEGLKFMVYLQKENIIDESGMPKERFSAEFPKEGPSILRIQQVVRGDSAAYFCASSPQGEGDEAFFGQGTRLTVV.

The chain joins TRBV5-1 to TRBJ1-4, with unresolved D. CDR1 and CDR2 from the germline V gene are SGHRS and YFSETQ. CDR3 size: 15 residues. Trimming cost V 7 bases and J 8 bases, with 21 bases left between them. The CDR3 reads CASGTGLREEEKLFF. CDR3 bases: TGCGCCAGCGGTACCGGGCTCCGGGAGGAAGAAAAACTGTTTTTT.

CDR3 in amino acids: CAWSVGQGGQPQHF. In DNA form, the CDR3 reads TGTGCCTGGAGTGTAGGGCAGGGAGGTCAGCCCCAGCATTTT. The chain has TRBV30 and TRBJ1-5; D might be TRBD1 (5 bases). Germline V gene data show CDR1 as GTSNPN and CDR2 as SVGIG (reference sequence). V gave up 0 bases and J gave up 6 bases, with 12 bases separating them. The CDR3 has 14 residues. The full variable domain, rest sourced from reference TRBV30 and TRBJ1-5, is SQTIHQWPATLVQPVGSPLSLECTVEGTSNPNLYWYRQAAGRGLQLLFYSVGIGQISSEVPQNLSASRPQDRQFILSSKKLLLSDSGFYLCAWSVGQGGQPQHFGDGTRLSIL.

The chain employs TRBV2 and TRBJ2-2; D ambiguous. V was pared by 2 bases and J by 3 bases, with 7 bases between. CDR3 length: 14 residues. Germline V gene lookup returns CDR1 SNHLY and CDR2 FYNNEI. CDR3 nucleotide sequence: TGTGCCAGCAGTGAAACTATGGACACCGGGGAGCTGTTTTTT. It translates to CASSETMDTGELFF. The full variable domain, rest sourced from reference TRBV2 and TRBJ2-2, is EPEVTQTPSHQVTQMGQEVILRCVPISNHLYFYWYRQILGQKVEFLVSFYNNEISEKSEIFDDQFSVERPDGSNFTLKIRSTKLEDSAMYFCASSETMDTGELFFGEGSRLTVL.

The chain is built from TRBV7-9 and TRBJ2-7, with D unresolved. Trimming pared 5 bases from V and 2 bases from J, leaving 4 bases between. This CDR3 is 11 amino acids long. CDR1 and CDR2 (germline): SEHNR, FQNEAQ (reference sequence). The CDR3 DNA reads TGTGCCAGCAGCGCGACCTACGAGCAGTACTTC. Protein product: CASSATYEQYF.

This clone has at least ten counts. The chain carries TRBV6-4 and TRBJ2-2; D is uncertain. The ends were cut back, 2 bases at V and 5 bases at J, with 6 bases in the middle. The CDR3 contains 13 residues. The V gene's germline CDR1 is MRHNA and CDR2 SNTAGT. The CDR3 DNA reads as TGTGCCAGCAGTGACGGGGAAACCGGGGAGCTGTTTTTT. This gives the protein CASSDGETGELFF.

V usage is TRBV7-2 and J usage is TRBJ2-3, with D uncertain. Germline-derived CDR1 and CDR2 are SGHTA and FQGNSA. V was clipped by 1 base and J by 4 bases, with 18 bases between them. There are 17 residues in the CDR3. The chain's CDR3 is CASSLGRRFSTADTQYF. The CDR3 DNA sequence: TGTGCCAGCAGCTTAGGCCGACGGTTTAGCACCGCAGATACGCAGTATTTT.